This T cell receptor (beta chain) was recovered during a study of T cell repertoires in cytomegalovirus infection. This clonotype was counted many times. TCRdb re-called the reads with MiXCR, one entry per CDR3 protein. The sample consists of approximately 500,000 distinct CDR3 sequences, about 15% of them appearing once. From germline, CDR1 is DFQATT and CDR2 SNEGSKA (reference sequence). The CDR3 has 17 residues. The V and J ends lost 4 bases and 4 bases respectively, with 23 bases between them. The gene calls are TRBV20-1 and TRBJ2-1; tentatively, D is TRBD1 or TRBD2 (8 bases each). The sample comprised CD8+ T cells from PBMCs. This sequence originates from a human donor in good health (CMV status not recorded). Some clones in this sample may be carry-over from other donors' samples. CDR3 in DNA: TGCAGTGCTACCCGTCCAGGGGGCGGGAGGATTTACAATGAGCAGTTCTTC. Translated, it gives CSATRPGGGRIYNEQFF.